A single sample gave rise to the 20 T cell receptor beta chains below, sequenced in a study of technical replicates of blood from several donors. Sequencing was performed with immunoSEQ multiplex PCR; in TCRdb, only in-frame clones are kept and a portion is missing. Of over 90,000 clones in the sample, approximately 95% are singletons; the top ten hold around 0.21%. The specimen was T cells isolated from PBMCs. These receptor sequences come from a human donor in good health.

The chain recombines TRBV7-2 with TRBJ2-7; D is perhaps TRBD2 (6 bases). Trimming removed 5 bases from V and 3 bases from J, with 14 bases in between. CDR3 length: 14 residues. The V gene's germline CDR1 is SGHTA and CDR2 FQGNSA. CDR3 protein: CASSQGGFIYEQYF. The CDR3 DNA follows: TGTGCCAGCAGCCAGGGAGGTTTCATCTACGAGCAGTACTTC.

This sequence joins TRBV5-4 and TRBJ2-7; D possibly corresponds to TRBD1 (6 bases). Germline V CDR1 and CDR2: SGHNT, YYREEE (reference sequence). With 1 base removed from V and 3 bases from J, the gap between germline ends came to 8 bases. This CDR3 is built from 13 residues. The chain's CDR3 is CASSLTGIYEQYF. CDR3 nucleotides: TGTGCCAGCAGCTTGACAGGGATCTACGAGCAGTACTTC.

The rearrangement joins TRBV18 to TRBJ1-2, with 8 positions matching TRBD1. The CDR3 is made up of 16 amino acids. The germline gives CDR1 KGHSH, CDR2 LQKENI. The V gene end was trimmed by 4 bases and the J gene end by 4 bases; junction bases not matched to a gene: 11. CDR3: CASSLPTGDNIYGYTF. The CDR3 bases are TGTGCCAGCTCACTCCCGACAGGGGATAATATCTATGGCTACACCTTC.

V usage is TRBV7-3 and J usage is TRBJ2-2, with 9 bases that match TRBD2. Germline lookup yields CDR1 SGHTA and CDR2 FQGTGA. V dropped 4 bases and J dropped 0; count of bases not matched to a gene: 6. The CDR3 sequence is 17 residues long. CDR3 in DNA: TGTGCCAGCAGCTCCCGGAAGCGGGGGGCGAACACCGGGGAGCTGTTTTTT. Translating it yields CASSSRKRGANTGELFF. Complete variable domain (other parts from reference TRBV7-3 and TRBJ2-2): GAGVSQTPSNKVTEKGKYVELRCDPISGHTALYWYRQSLGQGPEFLIYFQGTGAADDSGLPNDRFFAVRPEGSVSTLKIQRTERGDSAVYLCASSSRKRGANTGELFFGEGSRLTVL.

This chain connects TRBV21-1 to TRBJ1-2; the table's D gene call, TRBD1, was not cross checked with the DNA. TRBV21-1 counts as a pseudogene. The CDR3 consists of 17 residues. This CDR3 is CASSPSRQVAINYGYTF. In nucleotides, the CDR3 is TGTGCCAGCAGTCCCTCGAGACAGGTTGCAATTAACTATGGCTACACCTTC.

The chain has TRBV19 and TRBJ2-2; 8 bases line up with TRBD1. The CDR3 length is 17 residues. The germline CDR1 and CDR2 sequences are LNHDA and SQIVND (reference sequence). V was clipped by 5 bases and J by 4 bases; unmatched bases: 12. CDR3 amino acids: CASSVRSGQALTGELFF. DNA of the CDR3: TGTGCCAGTAGTGTCCGCTCGGGACAGGCTCTCACCGGGGAGCTGTTTTTT. Drawing the rest from reference TRBV19 and TRBJ2-2, the complete variable domain is DGGITQSPKYLFRKEGQNVTLSCEQNLNHDAMYWYRQDPGQGLRLIYYSQIVNDFQKGDIAEGYSVSREKKESFPLTVTSAQKNPTAFYLCASSVRSGQALTGELFFGEGSRLTVL.

This clone was found a few times. The V call is TRBV5-6, the J call TRBJ1-1; D is undetermined. This CDR3 is 13 amino acids long. Germline V CDR1 and CDR2: SGHDT, YYEEEE. Deletions cut 1 base from V and 1 base from J, with 5 bases between. The CDR3 DNA is TGTGCCAGCAGCTTGCCTCCGAACACTGAAGCTTTCTTT. Residues: CASSLPPNTEAFF.

V and J are TRBV5-1 and TRBJ1-4; TRBD1 matches at 7 bases. CDR3 length: 17 residues. V was pared by 0 bases and J by 5 bases, with 10 bases of the junction left unmatched. Germline-derived CDR1 and CDR2 are SGHRS and YFSETQ. CDR3 residues: CASSLGGGTAKNEKLFF. As DNA, the CDR3 is TGCGCCAGCAGCTTGGGGGGCGGGACAGCCAAAAATGAAAAACTGTTTTTT.

The CDR3 DNA reads as TGCGCCAGCAGCTTGGGAAGGGGCGGTGGAAACACCATATATTTT. Protein: CASSLGRGGGNTIYF. This sequence joins TRBV5-1 and TRBJ1-3; TRBD1 might be the D (5 bases). With 0 bases removed from V and 3 bases from J, the gap between germline ends came to 10 bases. Per the germline V gene, CDR1 is SGHRS and CDR2 is YFSETQ. The CDR3 is made up of 15 amino acids.

V is TRBV7-8 and J is TRBJ2-3; 8 bases agree with TRBD2. The CDR3 has 15 residues. Germline-derived CDR1 and CDR2 are SGHVS and FQNEAQ. V trimming: 1 base; J trimming: 4 bases; junction bases outside the gene matches: 4. This CDR3 reads CASSLVGTSSDTQYF. CDR3 in DNA: TGTGCCAGCAGCTTAGTCGGGACTAGTTCAGATACGCAGTATTTT.

This rearrangement joins TRBV9 to TRBJ2-7, with D perhaps TRBD2 (5 bases). The CDR3 covers 15 residues. V dropped 4 bases and J dropped 3 bases, with 17 bases sitting between them. CDR1 is SGDLS, CDR2 YYNGEE, per germline. The CDR3 DNA follows: TGTGCCAGCAGCATCAACGGGGAAGGGTTCTACGAGCAGTACTTC. Protein sequence: CASSINGEGFYEQYF.

This sequence joins TRBV29-1 and TRBJ1-2; D is perhaps TRBD1 (6 bases). CDR1 and CDR2 from the germline V gene are SQVTM and ANQGSEA. The V gene lost 3 bases and the J gene lost 5 bases, with 19 bases spanning the gap. The CDR3 is 15 residues long. The CDR3 coding sequence is TGCAGCGTTGAGGGGAGGGGGGGCGAAAGGTATGGCTACACCTTC. Protein: CSVEGRGGERYGYTF.

This clone has only a few counts. This chain joins TRBV12-2 and TRBJ2-7; TRBD2 is the table's D call and was not checked against the DNA. TRBV12-2 constitutes a pseudogene. The CDR3 sequence is 16 residues long. This chain's CDR3 is CASRLASYGGTYEQYF. The CDR3 coding sequence is TGTGCAAGTCGCTTAGCGAGTTACGGGGGGACCTACGAGCAGTACTTC.

V usage is TRBV14 and J usage is TRBJ1-1; unclear D gene. This CDR3 spans 15 amino acids. The V gene lost 1 base and the J gene lost 3 bases, with 12 bases spanning the gap. Germline CDR1 SGHDN, CDR2 FVKESK. The CDR3 DNA reads as TGTGCCAGCAGCCAAGGAAAGTCAGGCTACACTGAAGCTTTCTTT. Its translation is CASSQGKSGYTEAFF.

V is TRBV5-1 and J is TRBJ2-3; the D gene is possibly TRBD1 (6 bases). In germline, CDR1 is SGHRS, CDR2 YFSETQ. V lost 0 bases, J lost 6 bases, and 14 bases lay in between. This CDR3 is 15 amino acids long. CDR3: CASSLDRVGQDTQYF. As DNA, the CDR3 is TGCGCCAGCAGCTTGGACAGGGTGGGGCAGGATACGCAGTATTTT.

V usage is TRBV19 and J usage is TRBJ1-1; tentatively, D is TRBD1 (6 bases). Trimming stripped 5 bases from V and 7 bases from J, with 8 bases between. The CDR3 extends over 11 amino acids. Germline CDR1 is LNHDA and CDR2 is SQIVND (reference sequence). The CDR3 region is CASSLRGEAFF. The CDR3 DNA is TGTGCCAGTAGTCTCAGGGGTGAAGCTTTCTTT.

The chain employs TRBV7-9 and TRBJ2-1; D is unresolved. This CDR3 is built from 12 residues. Germline lookup yields CDR1 SEHNR and CDR2 FQNEAQ (reference sequence). Trimming cost V 6 bases and J 13 bases, with 16 bases left between them. Here the CDR3 reads CASSQRDLVQFF. The CDR3 DNA reads as TGTGCCAGCAGTCAGCGCGACTTAGTTCAGTTCTTC.

The genes are TRBV7-9 and TRBJ2-7; no clear D. Germline CDR1 SEHNR, CDR2 FQNEAQ (reference sequence). This CDR3 has 12 amino acids. V was pared by 2 bases and J by 6 bases, with 8 bases between. DNA of the CDR3: TGTGCCAGCAGCTTATTTATGCGCGAGCAGTACTTC. Translated: CASSLFMREQYF.

This chain joins TRBV7-2 and TRBJ1-1; no clear D gene. The CDR3 length is 15 residues. CDR1 and CDR2 from the germline V gene are SGHTA and FQGNSA. Between the trimmed V and J ends, which lost 2 bases and 3 bases, there was a span of 13 bases. CDR3 sequence reads: CASSLIGEIYTEAFF. The CDR3 region has the DNA TGTGCCAGCAGCTTAATCGGGGAGATTTACACTGAAGCTTTCTTT.

The chain uses TRBV15 and TRBJ1-1; no firm D call. The germline gives CDR1 LNHNV, CDR2 YYDKDF (reference sequence). The CDR3 totals 15 residues. V lost 3 bases and J lost 1, with 12 bases in between. The CDR3 loop is CATSSISPRNTEAFF. The CDR3 DNA follows: TGTGCCACCAGCAGTATCTCTCCGAGGAACACTGAAGCTTTCTTT.